This T cell receptor beta chain stems from a study of blood T cells in healthy people across ages. Together with a sample-barcoded 5' primer, a J-beta primer mix was included in a second PCR lasting roughly 6 to 12 cycles. Per sample, CDR3-containing paired-end reads numbered at least 2.5 million. TCRdb ran MiXCR on the 5' RACE reads and lists one entry per CDR3 protein. The table includes approximately 730,000 distinct CDR3 sequences, roughly 45% detected once. In the case of this clonotype: Sequence at one end of the junction differs from germline and may be a read error.

The germline CDR1 and CDR2 sequences are SGHTA and FQGNSA. The CDR3 has 13 amino acids. This chain uses TRBV7-2 with TRBJ1-2; tentatively, D is TRBD1 (5 bases). The origin of this receptor is a woman in her sixties or seventies in good health. Sequencing input: blood. In DNA form, the CDR3 reads TGTGTCAGCAGCCCCGGGGCAGCCTATGGCTACACCTTC. It yields the protein CVSSPGAAYGYTF.